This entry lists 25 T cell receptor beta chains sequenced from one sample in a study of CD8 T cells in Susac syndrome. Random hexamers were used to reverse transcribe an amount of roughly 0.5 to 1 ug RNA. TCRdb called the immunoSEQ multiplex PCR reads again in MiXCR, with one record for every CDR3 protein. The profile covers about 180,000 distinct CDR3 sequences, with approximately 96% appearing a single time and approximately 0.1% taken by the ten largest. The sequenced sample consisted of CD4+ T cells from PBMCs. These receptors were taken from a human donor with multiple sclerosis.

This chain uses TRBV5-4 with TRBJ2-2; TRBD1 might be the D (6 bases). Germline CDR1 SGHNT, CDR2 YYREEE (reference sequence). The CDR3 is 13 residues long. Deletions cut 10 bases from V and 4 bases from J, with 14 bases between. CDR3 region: CAYQGRGTGELFF. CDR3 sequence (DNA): TGTGCCTACCAGGGGCGAGGCACCGGGGAGCTGTTTTTT.

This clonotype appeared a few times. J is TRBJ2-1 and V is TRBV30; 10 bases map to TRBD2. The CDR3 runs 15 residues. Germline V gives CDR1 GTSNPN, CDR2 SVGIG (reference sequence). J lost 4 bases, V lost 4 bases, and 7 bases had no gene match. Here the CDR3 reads CAWTDGTSVYNEQFF. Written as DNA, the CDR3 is TGTGCCTGGACCGATGGGACTAGCGTTTACAATGAGCAGTTCTTC.

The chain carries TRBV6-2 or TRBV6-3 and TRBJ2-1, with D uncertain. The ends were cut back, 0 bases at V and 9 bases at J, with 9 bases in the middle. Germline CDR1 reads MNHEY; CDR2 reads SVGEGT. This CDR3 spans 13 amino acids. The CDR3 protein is CASSYSAPPEQFF. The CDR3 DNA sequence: TGTGCCAGCAGTTACTCGGCCCCTCCTGAGCAGTTCTTC.

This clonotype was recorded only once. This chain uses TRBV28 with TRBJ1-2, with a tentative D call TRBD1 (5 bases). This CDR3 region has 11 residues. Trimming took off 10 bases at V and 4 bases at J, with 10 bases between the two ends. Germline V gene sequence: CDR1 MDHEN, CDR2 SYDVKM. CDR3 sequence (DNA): TGTGCCATCAGGGCATTCTATGGCTACACCTTC. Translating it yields CAIRAFYGYTF.

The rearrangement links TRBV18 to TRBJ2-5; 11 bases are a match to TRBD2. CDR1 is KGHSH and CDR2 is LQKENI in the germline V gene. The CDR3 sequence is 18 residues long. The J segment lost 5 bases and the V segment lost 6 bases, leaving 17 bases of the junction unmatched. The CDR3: CASSRAPPLAGVKETQYF. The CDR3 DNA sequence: TGTGCCAGCTCTCGTGCCCCCCCACTAGCGGGGGTTAAGGAGACCCAGTACTTC.

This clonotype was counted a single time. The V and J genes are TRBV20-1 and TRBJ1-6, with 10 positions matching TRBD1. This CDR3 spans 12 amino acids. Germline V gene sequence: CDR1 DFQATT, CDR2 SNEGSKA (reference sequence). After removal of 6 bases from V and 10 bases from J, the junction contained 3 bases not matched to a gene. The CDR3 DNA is TGCAGTGCGCGGACAGGGGGATCACCCCTCCACTTT. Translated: CSARTGGSPLHF.

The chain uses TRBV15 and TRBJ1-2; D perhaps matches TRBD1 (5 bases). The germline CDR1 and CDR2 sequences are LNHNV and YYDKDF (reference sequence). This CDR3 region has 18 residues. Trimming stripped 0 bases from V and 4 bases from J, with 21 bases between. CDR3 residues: CATSRDPGGGTGFYGYTF. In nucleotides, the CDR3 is TGTGCCACCAGCAGAGATCCTGGGGGGGGTACCGGCTTCTATGGCTACACCTTC. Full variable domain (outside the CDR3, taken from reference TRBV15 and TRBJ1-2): DAMVIQNPRYQVTQFGKPVTLSCSQTLNHNVMYWYQQKSSQAPKLLFHYYDKDFNNEADTPDNFQSRRPNTSFCFLDIRSPGLGDTAMYLCATSRDPGGGTGFYGYTFGSGTRLTVV.

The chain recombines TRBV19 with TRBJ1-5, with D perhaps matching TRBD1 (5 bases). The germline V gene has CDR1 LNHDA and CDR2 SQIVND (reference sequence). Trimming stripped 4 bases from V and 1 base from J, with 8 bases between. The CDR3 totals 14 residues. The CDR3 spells CASSTGASNQPQHF. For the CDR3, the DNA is TGTGCCAGTAGTACCGGGGCCAGCAATCAGCCCCAGCATTTT.

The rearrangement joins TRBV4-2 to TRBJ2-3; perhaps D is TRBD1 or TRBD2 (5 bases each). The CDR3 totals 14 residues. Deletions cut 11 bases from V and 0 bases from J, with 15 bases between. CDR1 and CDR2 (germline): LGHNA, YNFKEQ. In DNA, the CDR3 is TGTGCCTCCACAAGAGGGGAGAGCACAGATACGCAGTATTTT. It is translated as CASTRGESTDTQYF.

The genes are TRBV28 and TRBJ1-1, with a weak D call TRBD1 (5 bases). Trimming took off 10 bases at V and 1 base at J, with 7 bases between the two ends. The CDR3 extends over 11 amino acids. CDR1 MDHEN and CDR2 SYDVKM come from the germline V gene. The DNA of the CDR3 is TGTGCCACCCAGGGGAACACTGAAGCTTTCTTT. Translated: CATQGNTEAFF.

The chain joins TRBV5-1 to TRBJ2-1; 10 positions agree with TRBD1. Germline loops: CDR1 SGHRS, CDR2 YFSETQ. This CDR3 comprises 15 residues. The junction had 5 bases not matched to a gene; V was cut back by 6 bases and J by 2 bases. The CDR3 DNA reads TGCGCCAGCATCAAAGACAGGGGGCCCTACAATGAGCAGTTCTTC. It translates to CASIKDRGPYNEQFF.

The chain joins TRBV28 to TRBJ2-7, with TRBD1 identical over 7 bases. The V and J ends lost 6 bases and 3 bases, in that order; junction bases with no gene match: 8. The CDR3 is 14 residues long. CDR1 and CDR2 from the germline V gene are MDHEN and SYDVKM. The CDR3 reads CASSFTGADYEQYF. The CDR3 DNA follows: TGTGCCAGCAGCTTTACAGGGGCCGACTACGAGCAGTACTTC.

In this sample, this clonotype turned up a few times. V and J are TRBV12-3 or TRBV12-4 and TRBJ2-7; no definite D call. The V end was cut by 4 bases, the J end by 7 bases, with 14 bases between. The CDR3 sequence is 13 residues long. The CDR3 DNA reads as TGTGCCAGCAGTTGGGCGCCTAAAGAGGAGCAGTACTTC. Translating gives CASSWAPKEEQYF.

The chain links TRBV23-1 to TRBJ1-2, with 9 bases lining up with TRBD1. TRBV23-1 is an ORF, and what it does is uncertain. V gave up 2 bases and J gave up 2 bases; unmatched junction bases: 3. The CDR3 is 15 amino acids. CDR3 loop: CASSQRDRENYGYTF. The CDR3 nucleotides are TGCGCCAGCAGTCAAAGGGACAGGGAGAACTATGGCTACACCTTC.

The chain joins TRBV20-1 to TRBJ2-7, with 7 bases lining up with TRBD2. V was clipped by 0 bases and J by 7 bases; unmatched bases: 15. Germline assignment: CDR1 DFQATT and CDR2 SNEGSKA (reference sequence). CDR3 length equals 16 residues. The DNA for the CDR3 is TGCAGTGCTAGAGATAGAAATCCGGGCCGGGGGGAAGAGCAGTACTTC. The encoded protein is CSARDRNPGRGEEQYF.

This CDR3 reads CASSPGITDTQYF. The CDR3 nucleotides read TGTGCCAGCAGTCCGGGAATCACAGATACGCAGTATTTT. The chain combines TRBV28 with TRBJ2-3; a weak D match, TRBD2 (5 bases). V was shortened by 5 bases and J by 2 bases, with 8 bases between the two germline ends. This CDR3 spans 13 amino acids. Germline CDR1 is MDHEN and CDR2 is SYDVKM.

CDR3 residues: CASSPYMGPADTQYF. The DNA of the CDR3 is TGTGCCAGCTCACCATACATGGGCCCGGCAGATACGCAGTATTTT. The genes are TRBV18 and TRBJ2-3; D remains unclear. Germline V CDR1 and CDR2: KGHSH, LQKENI. The CDR3 loop spans 15 amino acids. V was trimmed by 2 bases and J by 4 bases, leaving 13 bases between them.

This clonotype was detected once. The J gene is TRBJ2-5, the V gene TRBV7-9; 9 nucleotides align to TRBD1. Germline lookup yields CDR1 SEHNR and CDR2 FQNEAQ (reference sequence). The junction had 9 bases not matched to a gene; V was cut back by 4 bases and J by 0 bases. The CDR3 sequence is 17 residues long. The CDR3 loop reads CASSSIPQGAYQETQYF. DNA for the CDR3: TGTGCCAGCAGCTCCATCCCACAGGGGGCGTACCAAGAGACCCAGTACTTC.

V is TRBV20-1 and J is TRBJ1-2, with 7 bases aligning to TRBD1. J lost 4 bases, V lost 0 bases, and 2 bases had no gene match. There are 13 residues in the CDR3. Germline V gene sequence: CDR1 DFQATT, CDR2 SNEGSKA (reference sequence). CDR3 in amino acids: CSARERDSYGYTF. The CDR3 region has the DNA TGCAGTGCTAGAGAGCGGGACAGCTATGGCTACACCTTC.

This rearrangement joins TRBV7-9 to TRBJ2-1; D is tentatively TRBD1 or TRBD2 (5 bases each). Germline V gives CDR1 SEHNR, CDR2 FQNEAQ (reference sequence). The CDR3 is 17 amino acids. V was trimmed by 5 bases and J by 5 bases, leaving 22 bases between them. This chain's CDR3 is CASSPNWDLFKDNEQFF. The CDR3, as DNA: TGTGCCAGCAGCCCTAACTGGGACCTTTTTAAGGACAATGAGCAGTTCTTC.

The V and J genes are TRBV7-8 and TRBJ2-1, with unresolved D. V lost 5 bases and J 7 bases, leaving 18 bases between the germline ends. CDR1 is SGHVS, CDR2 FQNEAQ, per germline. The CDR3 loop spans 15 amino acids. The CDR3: CASSGRASFRNEQFF. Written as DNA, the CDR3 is TGTGCCAGCAGCGGAAGGGCCAGTTTCAGGAATGAGCAGTTCTTC.

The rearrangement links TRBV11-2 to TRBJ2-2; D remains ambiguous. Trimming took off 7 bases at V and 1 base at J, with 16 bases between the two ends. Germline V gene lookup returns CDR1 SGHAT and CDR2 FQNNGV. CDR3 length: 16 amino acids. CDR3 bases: TGTGCCAGCACTCGACACGGTACTTTGAACACCGGGGAGCTGTTTTTT. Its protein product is CASTRHGTLNTGELFF.

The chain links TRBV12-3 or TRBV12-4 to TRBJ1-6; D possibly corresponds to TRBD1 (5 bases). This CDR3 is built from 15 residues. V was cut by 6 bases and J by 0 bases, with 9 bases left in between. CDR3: CASRPGSSYNSPLHF. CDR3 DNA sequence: TGTGCCAGCAGACCAGGGAGCTCCTATAATTCACCCCTCCACTTT.

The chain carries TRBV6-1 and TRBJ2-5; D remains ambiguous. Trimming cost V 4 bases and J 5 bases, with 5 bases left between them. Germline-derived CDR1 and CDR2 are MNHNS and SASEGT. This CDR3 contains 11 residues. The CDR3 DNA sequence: TGTGCCAGCAGTGGGGTGGAGACCCAGTACTTC. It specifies CASSGVETQYF.

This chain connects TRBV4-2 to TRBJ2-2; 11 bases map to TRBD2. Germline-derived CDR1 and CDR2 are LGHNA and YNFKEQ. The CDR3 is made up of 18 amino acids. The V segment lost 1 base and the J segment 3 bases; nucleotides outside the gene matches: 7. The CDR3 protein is CASSQGGLAGGHTGELFF. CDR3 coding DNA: TGTGCCAGCAGCCAAGGGGGCCTAGCGGGGGGCCACACCGGGGAGCTGTTTTTT.